This entry lists 14 T cell receptor beta chains sequenced from one sample in a study of shared clonotypes between healthy human individuals. Assay: immunoSEQ multiplex PCR; the TCRdb copy retains only in-frame clones and omits some. The data contain approximately 2.5 million clones, approximately 93% of them singletons. The sequenced material came from naive CD4+ T cells from PBMCs. The subset here: CD45RA+ positively selected. All receptors derive from a young man in good health. Some clones in this sample may be carry-over from other donors' samples.

The chain couples TRBV2 to TRBJ1-1; perhaps TRBD1 as D (5 bases). Germline V gene lookup returns CDR1 SNHLY and CDR2 FYNNEI. This CDR3 is 15 amino acids long. The V and J ends lost 6 bases and 1 base respectively, with 15 bases between them. CDR3 loop: CASSKLGERNTEAFF. The CDR3 region has the DNA TGTGCCAGCAGCAAATTAGGGGAAAGGAACACTGAAGCTTTCTTT.

The V and J genes are TRBV7-2 and TRBJ2-4; TRBD1 might be the D (6 bases). The CDR3 has 13 amino acids. CDR1 SGHTA and CDR2 FQGNSA come from the germline V gene. Trimming cost V 5 bases and J 5 bases, with 10 bases left between them. CDR3 coding DNA: TGTGCCAGCAGCCGGAGACAGGAAAACATTCAGTACTTC. Protein: CASSRRQENIQYF.

The chain joins TRBV10-1 to TRBJ1-1; D perhaps matches TRBD1 (5 bases). V lost 1 base and J 1 base, leaving 7 bases between the germline ends. This CDR3 region has 14 residues. Germline loops: CDR1 WNHNN, CDR2 SYGVQD (reference sequence). CDR3 DNA sequence: TGCGCCAGCAGTGAGTTCAGGGCGAACACTGAAGCTTTCTTT. As protein: CASSEFRANTEAFF.

The rearrangement joins TRBV5-1 to TRBJ2-3, with TRBD2 matching over 12 bases. Per the germline V gene, CDR1 is SGHRS and CDR2 is YFSETQ. This CDR3 contains 15 residues. V trimming: 4 bases; J trimming: 3 bases; junction bases outside the gene matches: 3. Here the CDR3 DNA reads TGCGCCAGCAGCCTAGCGGGAGGGATAACAGATACGCAGTATTTT. Protein sequence: CASSLAGGITDTQYF.

V is TRBV10-3 and J is TRBJ2-7; D is perhaps TRBD1 (5 bases). There are 15 residues in the CDR3. V was shortened by 6 bases and J by 2 bases, with 17 bases between the two germline ends. CDR1 is ENHRY and CDR2 is SYGVKD in the germline V gene. The chain's CDR3 is CAISSPGMNTYEQYF. Here the CDR3 DNA reads TGTGCCATCAGCTCCCCAGGGATGAACACCTACGAGCAGTACTTC.

The rearrangement links TRBV29-1 to TRBJ1-1; TRBD1 aligns across 8 bases. Germline assignment: CDR1 SQVTM and CDR2 ANQGSEA. This CDR3 is 16 amino acids long. V dropped 4 bases and J dropped 3; count of bases not matched to a gene: 13. The CDR3 nucleotides read TGCAGCGTTGTCCCAGGGGGCGCCGGGGGGGACACTGAAGCTTTCTTT. It encodes CSVVPGGAGGDTEAFF.

Notes on this clone: Other nucleotide sequences in the sample specify the same CDR3. This chain joins TRBV18 and TRBJ1-2; unclear D gene. Per germline, CDR1 KGHSH and CDR2 LQKENI. V lost 6 bases to trimming and J lost 1 base, with 9 bases between them. The CDR3 has 13 amino acids. This CDR3 reads CASSLDINYGYTF. In DNA, the CDR3 is TGTGCCAGCTCCCTCGATATTAACTATGGCTACACCTTC. Variable domain in full (rest from reference TRBV18 and TRBJ1-2): NAGVMQNPRHLVRRRGQEARLRCSPMKGHSHVYWYRQLPEEGLKFMVYLQKENIIDESGMPKERFSAEFPKEGPSILRIQQVVRGDSAAYFCASSLDINYGYTFGSGTRLTVV.

The CDR3 DNA reads as TGCGCCAGCAGCCAAGGTCAGGGGGCCTCTGGGGCCAACGTCCTGACTTTC. As protein: CASSQGQGASGANVLTF. The chain uses TRBV4-1 and TRBJ2-6, with 8 bases that match TRBD1. The germline V gene has CDR1 MGHRA and CDR2 YSYEKL. The CDR3 spans 17 residues. Germline trimming cut 1 base from V and 0 bases from J; bases unmatched to any gene: 2.

The rearrangement joins TRBV5-4 to TRBJ2-6; tentatively, D is TRBD1 (5 bases). Trimming removed 0 bases from V and 0 bases from J, with 13 bases in between. CDR3 length: 18 amino acids. The V gene's germline CDR1 is SGHNT and CDR2 YYREEE (reference sequence). The CDR3 DNA reads as TGTGCCAGCAGCTTGGATGGGGCGGCGAGCTCTGGGGCCAACGTCCTGACTTTC. Its translation is CASSLDGAASSGANVLTF.

The gene calls are TRBV29-1 and TRBJ2-4; D gene uncertain. Germline V gene data show CDR1 as SQVTM and CDR2 as ANQGSEA. V was shortened by 6 bases and J by 9 bases, with 18 bases between the two germline ends. The CDR3 loop spans 13 amino acids. CDR3 DNA sequence: TGCAGCGTCGGCTTGTCCCTACAAGGCATTCAGTACTTC. Its translation: CSVGLSLQGIQYF.

The rearrangement links TRBV27 to TRBJ2-1, with TRBD2 as a possible D gene (6 bases). Germline lookup yields CDR1 MNHEY and CDR2 SMNVEV (reference sequence). The CDR3 extends over 18 amino acids. Trimming removed 0 bases from V and 2 bases from J, with 17 bases in between. The CDR3 spells CASSLSKHKRVAYNEQFF. CDR3 nucleotide sequence: TGTGCCAGCAGTTTATCAAAACATAAGCGGGTGGCCTACAATGAGCAGTTCTTC.

This clone has just one count. The rearrangement joins TRBV27 to TRBJ1-1; no clear D gene. V lost 8 bases, J lost 0 bases, and 13 bases lay in between. The CDR3 is made up of 14 amino acids. In germline, CDR1 is MNHEY, CDR2 SMNVEV (reference sequence). The CDR3 DNA follows: TGTGCCAGCCAACTTAGGCGAATGAACACTGAAGCTTTCTTT. Translating gives CASQLRRMNTEAFF.

CDR3 sequence: CASRRNVNQPQHF. The CDR3 DNA is TGTGCCAGCAGGAGGAATGTCAATCAGCCCCAGCATTTT. The J gene is TRBJ1-5, the V gene TRBV27; no firm D call. From germline, CDR1 is MNHEY and CDR2 SMNVEV (reference sequence). The CDR3 has 13 residues. V was shortened by 6 bases and J by 3 bases, with 9 bases between the two germline ends.

The chain links TRBV23-1 to TRBJ2-7, with 10 nucleotides matching TRBD2. TRBV23-1 is assigned to the ORF class and has an uncertain function. V was pared by 4 bases and J by 4 bases, with 10 bases of the junction left unmatched. The CDR3 length is 16 residues. The CDR3 DNA follows: TGCGCCAGCAGTCGAGTTCTTAGCGGGAGGAAATACGAGCAGTACTTC. This encodes CASSRVLSGRKYEQYF.